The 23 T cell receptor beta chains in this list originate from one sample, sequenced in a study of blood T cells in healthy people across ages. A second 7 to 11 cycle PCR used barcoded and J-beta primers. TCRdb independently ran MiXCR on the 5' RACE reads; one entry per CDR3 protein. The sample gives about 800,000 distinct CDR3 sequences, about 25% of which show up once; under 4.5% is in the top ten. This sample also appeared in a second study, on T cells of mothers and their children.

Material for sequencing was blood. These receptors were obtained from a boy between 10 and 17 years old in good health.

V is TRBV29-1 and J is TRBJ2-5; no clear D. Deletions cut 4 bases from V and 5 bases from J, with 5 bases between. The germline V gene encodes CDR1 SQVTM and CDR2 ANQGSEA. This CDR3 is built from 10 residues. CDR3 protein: CSVGVETQYF. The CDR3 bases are TGCAGCGTTGGAGTGGAGACCCAGTACTTC.

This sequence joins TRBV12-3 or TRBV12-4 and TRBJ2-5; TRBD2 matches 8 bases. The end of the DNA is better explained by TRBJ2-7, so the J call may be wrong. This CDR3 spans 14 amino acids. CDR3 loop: CASSGSGSSYEQYF. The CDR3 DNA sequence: TGTGCCAGCAGCGGGAGCGGGAGCTCCTACGAGCAGTACTTC.

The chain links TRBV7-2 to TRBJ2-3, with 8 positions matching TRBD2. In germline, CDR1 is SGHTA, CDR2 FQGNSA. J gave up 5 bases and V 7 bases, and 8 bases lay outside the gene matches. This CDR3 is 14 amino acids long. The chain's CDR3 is CASTRAGEEDTQYF. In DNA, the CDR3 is TGTGCCAGCACCCGAGCGGGGGAAGAAGATACGCAGTATTTT.

For the CDR3, the DNA is TGTGCCAGCACCTTCCGGGGAACGGGCTCCGAGCAGTTCTTC. Translated: CASTFRGTGSEQFF. The V and J genes are TRBV2 and TRBJ2-5; D might be TRBD2 (5 bases). TRBJ2-1 matches the DNA end more closely, so the J call is doubtful. In germline, CDR1 is SNHLY, CDR2 FYNNEI. This CDR3 spans 14 amino acids.

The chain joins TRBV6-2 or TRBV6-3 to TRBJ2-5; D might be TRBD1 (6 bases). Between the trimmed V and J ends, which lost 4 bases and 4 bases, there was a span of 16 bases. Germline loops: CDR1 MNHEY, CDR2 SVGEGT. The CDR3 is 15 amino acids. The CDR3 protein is CASSLPGQKRETQYF. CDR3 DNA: TGTGCCAGCAGTTTACCGGGACAAAAGAGAGAGACCCAGTACTTC.

The CDR3 DNA is TGTGCCAGCAGCCAAGATTACTGGACTGCCTACGAGCAGTACTTC. Protein sequence: CASSQDYWTAYEQYF. The V gene is TRBV3-1, the J gene TRBJ2-7; TRBD2 is a possible D gene (5 bases). This CDR3 spans 15 amino acids. Germline CDR1 is LGHDT and CDR2 is YNNKEL (reference sequence). V lost 0 bases to trimming and J lost 2 bases, with 11 bases between them.

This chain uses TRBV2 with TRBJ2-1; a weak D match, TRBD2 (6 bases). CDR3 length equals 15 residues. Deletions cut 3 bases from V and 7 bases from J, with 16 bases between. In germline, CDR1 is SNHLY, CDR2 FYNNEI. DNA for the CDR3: TGTGCCAGCAGTGATGGGGGGAAAATGAGAAATGAGCAGTTCTTC. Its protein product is CASSDGGKMRNEQFF.

This chain's CDR3 is CASSQVGGPGLAHNEQFF. CDR3 nucleotides: TGTGCCAGCAGCCAAGTGGGAGGGCCGGGACTAGCCCACAATGAGCAGTTCTTC. The chain is built from TRBV3-1 and TRBJ2-1; TRBD2 aligns across 9 bases. CDR3 length equals 18 residues. CDR1 is LGHDT, CDR2 YNNKEL, per germline (reference sequence). The ends lost 1 base at V and 5 bases at J; junction bases unmatched: 12.

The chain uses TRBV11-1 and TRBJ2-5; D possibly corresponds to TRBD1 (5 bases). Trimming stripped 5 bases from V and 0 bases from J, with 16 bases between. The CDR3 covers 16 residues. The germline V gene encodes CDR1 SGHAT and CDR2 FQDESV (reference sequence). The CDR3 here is CASSTRRRTNQETQYF. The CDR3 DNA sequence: TGTGCCAGCAGCACCCGTCGGCGGACAAACCAAGAGACCCAGTACTTC.

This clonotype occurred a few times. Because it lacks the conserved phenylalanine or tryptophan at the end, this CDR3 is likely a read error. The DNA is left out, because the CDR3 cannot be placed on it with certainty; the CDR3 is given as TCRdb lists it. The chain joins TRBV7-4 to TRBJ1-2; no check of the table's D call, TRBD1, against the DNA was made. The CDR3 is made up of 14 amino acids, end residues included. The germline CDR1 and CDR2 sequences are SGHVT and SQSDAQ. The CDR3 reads CASSPPRGLKAGTL.

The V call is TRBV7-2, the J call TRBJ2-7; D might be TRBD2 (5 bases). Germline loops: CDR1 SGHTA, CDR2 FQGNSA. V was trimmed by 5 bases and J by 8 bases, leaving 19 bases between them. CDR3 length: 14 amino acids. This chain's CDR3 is CASSGRGQVSKQYF. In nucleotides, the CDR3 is TGTGCCAGCAGCGGGAGAGGGCAGGTTAGCAAGCAGTACTTC.

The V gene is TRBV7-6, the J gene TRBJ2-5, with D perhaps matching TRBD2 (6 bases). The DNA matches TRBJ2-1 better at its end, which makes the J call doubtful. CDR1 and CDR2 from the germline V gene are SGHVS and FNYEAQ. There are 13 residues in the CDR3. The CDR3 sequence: CASSWEEGIEQFF. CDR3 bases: TGTGCCAGCAGCTGGGAGGAGGGGATCGAGCAGTTCTTC.

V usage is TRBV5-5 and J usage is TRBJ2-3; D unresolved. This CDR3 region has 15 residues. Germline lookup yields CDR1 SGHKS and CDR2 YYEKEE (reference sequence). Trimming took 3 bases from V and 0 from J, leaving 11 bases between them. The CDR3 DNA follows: TGTGCCAGCAGCTCGGCACCGCGGAGCACAGATACGCAGTATTTT. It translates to CASSSAPRSTDTQYF.

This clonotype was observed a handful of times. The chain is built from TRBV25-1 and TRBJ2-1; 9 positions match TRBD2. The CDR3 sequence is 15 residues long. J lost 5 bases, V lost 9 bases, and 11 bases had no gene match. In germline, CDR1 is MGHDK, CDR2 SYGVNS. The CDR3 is CASRPTGTSNNEQFF. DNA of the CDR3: TGTGCCAGTCGTCCGACCGGGACTAGCAACAATGAGCAGTTCTTC.

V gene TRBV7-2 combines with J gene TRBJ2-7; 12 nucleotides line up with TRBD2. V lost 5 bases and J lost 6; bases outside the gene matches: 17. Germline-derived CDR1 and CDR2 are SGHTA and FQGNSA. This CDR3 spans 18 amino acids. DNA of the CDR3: TGTGCCAGCAGCCCCTCGACTAGCGGGGGCCAAATCACCTGCGAGCAGTACTTC. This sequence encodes CASSPSTSGGQITCEQYF. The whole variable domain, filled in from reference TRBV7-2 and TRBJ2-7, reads GAGVSQSPSNKVTEKGKDVELRCDPISGHTALYWYRQSLGQGLEFLIYFQGNSAPDKSGLPSDRFSAERTGGSVSTLTIQRTQQEDSAVYLCASSPSTSGGQITCEQYFGPGTRLTVT.

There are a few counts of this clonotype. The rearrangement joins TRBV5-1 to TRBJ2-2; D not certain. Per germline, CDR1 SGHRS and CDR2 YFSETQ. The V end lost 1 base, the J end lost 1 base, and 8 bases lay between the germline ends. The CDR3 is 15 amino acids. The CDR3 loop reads CASSLLVENTGELFF. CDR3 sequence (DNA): TGCGCCAGCAGCTTGTTGGTAGAGAACACCGGGGAGCTGTTTTTT. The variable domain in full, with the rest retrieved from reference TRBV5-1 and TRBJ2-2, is KAGVTQTPRYLIKTRGQQVTLSCSPISGHRSVSWYQQTPGQGLQFLFEYFSETQRNKGNFPGRFSGRQFSNSRSEMNVSTLELGDSALYLCASSLLVENTGELFFGEGSRLTVL.

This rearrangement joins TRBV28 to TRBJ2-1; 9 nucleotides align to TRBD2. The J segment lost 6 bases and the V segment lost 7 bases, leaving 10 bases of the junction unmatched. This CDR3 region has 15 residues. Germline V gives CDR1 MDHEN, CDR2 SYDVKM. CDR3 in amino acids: CASTIGRGGRNEQFF. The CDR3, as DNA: TGTGCCAGCACCATCGGGCGGGGGGGCCGCAATGAGCAGTTCTTC.

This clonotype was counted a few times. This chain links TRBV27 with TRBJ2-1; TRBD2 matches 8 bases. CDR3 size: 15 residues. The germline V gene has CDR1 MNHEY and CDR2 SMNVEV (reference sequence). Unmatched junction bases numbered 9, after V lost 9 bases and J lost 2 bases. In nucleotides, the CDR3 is TGTGCCAGTTCAGTAGCGGGATACCCCTACAATGAGCAGTTCTTC. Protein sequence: CASSVAGYPYNEQFF.

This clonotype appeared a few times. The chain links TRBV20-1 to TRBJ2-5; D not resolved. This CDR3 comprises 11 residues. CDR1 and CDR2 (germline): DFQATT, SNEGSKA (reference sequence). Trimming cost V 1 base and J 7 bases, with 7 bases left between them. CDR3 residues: CSARGDGTQYF. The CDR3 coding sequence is TGCAGTGCTAGAGGAGATGGGACCCAGTACTTC.

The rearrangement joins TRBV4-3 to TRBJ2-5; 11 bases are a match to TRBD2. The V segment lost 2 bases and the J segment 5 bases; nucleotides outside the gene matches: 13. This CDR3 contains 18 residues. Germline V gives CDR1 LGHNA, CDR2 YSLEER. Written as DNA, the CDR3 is TGCGCCAGCAGCCAAACTCTTTGGCTAGCGGGAGGTGAGGAGACCCAGTACTTC. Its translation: CASSQTLWLAGGEETQYF.

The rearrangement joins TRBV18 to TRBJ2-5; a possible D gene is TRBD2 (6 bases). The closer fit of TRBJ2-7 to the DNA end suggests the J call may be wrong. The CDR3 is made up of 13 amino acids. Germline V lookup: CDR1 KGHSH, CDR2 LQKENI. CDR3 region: CASSPATGVEQYF. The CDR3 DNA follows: TGTGCCAGCTCACCAGCAACGGGGGTCGAGCAGTACTTC.

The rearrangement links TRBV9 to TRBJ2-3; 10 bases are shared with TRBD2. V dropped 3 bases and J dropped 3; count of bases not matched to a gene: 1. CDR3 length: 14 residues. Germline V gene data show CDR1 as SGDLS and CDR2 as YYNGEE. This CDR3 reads CASSDSGRTDTQYF. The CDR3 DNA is TGTGCCAGCAGCGATAGCGGGAGGACAGATACGCAGTATTTT.

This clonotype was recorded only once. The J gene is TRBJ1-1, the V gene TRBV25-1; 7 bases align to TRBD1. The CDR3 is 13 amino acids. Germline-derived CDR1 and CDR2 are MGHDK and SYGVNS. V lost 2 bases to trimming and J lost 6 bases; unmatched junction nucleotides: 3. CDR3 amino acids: CASSEPTGAEAFF. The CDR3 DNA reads TGTGCCAGCAGTGAACCTACAGGGGCTGAAGCTTTCTTT.